The TCR beta chain under discussion was sequenced for a study of T cell responses to AZD1222 COVID-19 vaccine. As for the study in general: Pooled samples include second doses given at about 4 or 12 weeks. General observations from the study: Donor demographics were predominantly white British with a female majority; clonal diversity may be underestimated. Increases in Spike-specific TCR breadth and depth were seen after two AZD1222 doses. Every sample of the repertoires postdated the peak T cell response.

The repertoire was sequenced with immunoSEQ multiplex PCR; TCRdb's copy has only in-frame clones and lacks some. The top ten hold around 3.9% of the sample, which has about 95,000 clones, less than 90% seen once. Trimming shortened V by 7 bases and J by 5 bases, and 14 bases separated the two germline ends. The CDR3 loop spans 13 amino acids. The germline V gene has CDR1 MDHEN and CDR2 SYDVKM. As to this clone: Its specificity is not known.

The sample consisted of peripheral blood, taken on day 0 of AZD1222 vaccination. J is TRBJ1-2 and V is TRBV28; D unresolved. The origin of this receptor is an adult in good health. CDR3 sequence: CASMWEGGYGYTF. The CDR3 DNA follows: TGTGCCAGCATGTGGGAGGGAGGGTATGGCTACACCTTC.